Following are 17 T cell receptor beta chains from one sample sequenced in a study of T cells after yellow fever vaccination. A single record per CDR3 protein comes from TCRdb applying MiXCR to the 5' RACE reads. The sample yields some 500,000 distinct CDR3 sequences, 13% seen once. The sequenced sample was PBMCs, obtained on the day of the yellow fever booster vaccination. These receptors were collected from a man younger than 45 who received the YFV17D yellow fever vaccine.

The chain recombines TRBV27 with TRBJ2-7; D gene unclear. V lost 5 bases, J lost 5 bases, and 13 bases lay in between. CDR3 length: 13 residues. Germline CDR1 MNHEY, CDR2 SMNVEV (reference sequence). CDR3 residues: CASSPTLWDEQYF. CDR3 coding DNA: TGTGCCAGCAGTCCAACTCTATGGGACGAGCAGTACTTC.

This chain uses TRBV10-3 with TRBJ2-7; 7 bases line up with TRBD1. V was pared by 10 bases and J by 4 bases, with 16 bases of the junction left unmatched. This CDR3 has 15 residues. Germline loops: CDR1 ENHRY, CDR2 SYGVKD. CDR3: CATRTGDGVNYEQYF. The CDR3 bases are TGTGCCACGAGGACAGGCGACGGAGTTAATTACGAGCAGTACTTC.

This clonotype was counted a few times. The chain employs TRBV20-1 and TRBJ2-3; 12 bases match TRBD2. J lost 0 bases, V lost 3 bases, and 7 bases had no gene match. Germline lookup yields CDR1 DFQATT and CDR2 SNEGSKA (reference sequence). This CDR3 is built from 17 residues. The CDR3 region has the DNA TGCAGTGCTAGTGGGCTAGCGGGAGGGTCCAGCACAGATACGCAGTATTTT. Translating it yields CSASGLAGGSSTDTQYF.

The chain has TRBV5-1 and TRBJ2-5; D unclear. Germline V gene data show CDR1 as SGHRS and CDR2 as YFSETQ. The CDR3 contains 11 residues. The V and J ends lost 3 bases and 6 bases respectively, with 6 bases between them. The CDR3 DNA reads TGCGCCAGCAGCTCCCAGAAGACCCAGTACTTC. It yields the protein CASSSQKTQYF. Together with reference TRBV5-1 and TRBJ2-5, the CDR3 gives the full variable domain: KAGVTQTPRYLIKTRGQQVTLSCSPISGHRSVSWYQQTPGQGLQFLFEYFSETQRNKGNFPGRFSGRQFSNSRSEMNVSTLELGDSALYLCASSSQKTQYFGPGTRLLVL.

This clonotype was detected only a few times. The chain has TRBV27 and TRBJ2-1; 9 bases agree with TRBD2. Germline V gives CDR1 MNHEY, CDR2 SMNVEV (reference sequence). CDR3 length: 16 residues. The ends lost 5 bases at V and 3 bases at J; junction bases unmatched: 8. CDR3 sequence: CASSRAGTSFYNEQFF. The CDR3 DNA is TGTGCCAGCAGTCGGGCCGGGACTAGCTTCTACAATGAGCAGTTCTTC.

The rearrangement links TRBV4-2 to TRBJ2-3; 12 bases align to TRBD2. Germline CDR1 and CDR2: LGHNA and YNFKEQ. The CDR3 loop spans 17 amino acids. V was clipped by 5 bases and J by 4 bases; unmatched bases: 10. The CDR3 DNA follows: TGTGCCAGCAGCGCCCGGACTAGCGGGAACTTAGCAGATACGCAGTATTTT. Translating it yields CASSARTSGNLADTQYF.

In its sample, this clonotype was seen a few times. The chain is built from TRBV6-1 and TRBJ1-4; D unresolved. Germline assignment: CDR1 MNHNS and CDR2 SASEGT. V was pared by 8 bases and J by 5 bases, with 15 bases between. The length of the CDR3 is 14 residues. In nucleotides, the CDR3 is TGTGCCAGCGGCTCCGGGATCTTGAATGAAAAACTGTTTTTT. Translation gives CASGSGILNEKLFF.

This CDR3 is CASTSLAGGKTQYF. CDR3 coding DNA: TGTGCCAGCACTTCCCTAGCGGGAGGGAAGACCCAGTACTTC. The rearrangement joins TRBV7-2 to TRBJ2-5; 12 bases are shared with TRBD2. The germline CDR1 and CDR2 sequences are SGHTA and FQGNSA. V lost 7 bases and J lost 6; bases outside the gene matches: 6. The CDR3 runs to 14 residues.

The gene calls are TRBV2 and TRBJ2-1; D possibly corresponds to TRBD2 (6 bases). Trimming pared 6 bases from V and 0 bases from J, leaving 12 bases between. The CDR3 is made up of 15 amino acids. The germline V gene has CDR1 SNHLY and CDR2 FYNNEI. CDR3 sequence (DNA): TGTGCCAGCAGATCTAGCGAAAGCTCCTACAATGAGCAGTTCTTC. It encodes CASRSSESSYNEQFF. The full variable domain, with the rest looked up from reference TRBV2 and TRBJ2-1, is EPEVTQTPSHQVTQMGQEVILRCVPISNHLYFYWYRQILGQKVEFLVSFYNNEISEKSEIFDDQFSVERPDGSNFTLKIRSTKLEDSAMYFCASRSSESSYNEQFFGPGTRLTVL.

This clonotype was counted ten times or more. This chain uses TRBV5-1 with TRBJ2-3; possibly TRBD1 for D (6 bases). This CDR3 spans 14 amino acids. V was trimmed by 4 bases and J by 2 bases, leaving 11 bases between them. Per the germline V gene, CDR1 is SGHRS and CDR2 is YFSETQ. CDR3 in DNA: TGCGCCAGCAGCCCGGACAGCTCCACAGATACGCAGTATTTT. This gives the protein CASSPDSSTDTQYF.

V usage is TRBV6-5 and J usage is TRBJ2-5, with TRBD2 identical over 14 bases. The length of the CDR3 is 16 residues. Germline values: CDR1 MNHEY, CDR2 SVGAGI. The junction had 2 bases not matched to a gene; V was cut back by 2 bases and J by 3 bases. The CDR3 protein is CASSYPTSGREETQYF. CDR3 sequence (DNA): TGTGCCAGCAGTTACCCGACTAGCGGGAGGGAAGAGACCCAGTACTTC.

V is TRBV7-3 and J is TRBJ2-1; D is unclear. Germline V gene data show CDR1 as SGHTA and CDR2 as FQGTGA. Trimming removed 7 bases at V and 4 bases at J, with 17 bases between. The CDR3 is 15 amino acids. This CDR3 reads CASTTPPIPYNEQFF. In DNA form, the CDR3 reads TGTGCCAGCACCACCCCGCCAATACCATACAATGAGCAGTTCTTC.

At least ten counts were recorded for this clonotype. This chain uses TRBV7-2 with TRBJ2-1; D is tentatively TRBD1 or TRBD2 (5 bases each). Trimming removed 5 bases from V and 2 bases from J, with 10 bases in between. The CDR3 is 14 amino acids. Looked up from germline, CDR1 is SGHTA and CDR2 is FQGNSA. The CDR3 spells CASSTGTAYNEQFF. CDR3 coding DNA: TGTGCCAGCAGCACCGGGACGGCCTACAATGAGCAGTTCTTC.

This clonotype was counted between two and nine times. The rearrangement joins TRBV20-1 to TRBJ2-3, with D maybe TRBD2 (5 bases). The CDR3 length is 13 residues. V lost 6 bases to trimming and J lost 2 bases, with 12 bases between them. Germline CDR1 DFQATT, CDR2 SNEGSKA (reference sequence). The CDR3 DNA is TGCAGTGCCCAGCGGACCAACACAGATACGCAGTATTTT. This gives the protein CSAQRTNTDTQYF.

In the case of this clonotype: This sequence may be a read error, since a much larger clone differs from it by one base. The CDR3 loop reads CASSRGSGLAGPNEQFF. The DNA for the CDR3 is TGTGCCAGCAGCCGCGGCTCGGGACTAGCGGGACCCAATGAGCAGTTCTTC. The rearrangement links TRBV12-3 or TRBV12-4 to TRBJ2-1; 13 positions match TRBD2. The CDR3 runs to 17 residues. J lost 6 bases, V lost 6 bases, and 11 bases had no gene match.

This clonotype was counted at least ten times. The J gene is TRBJ2-2, the V gene TRBV15; D is perhaps TRBD2 (5 bases). V lost 8 bases, J lost 1 base, and 8 bases lay in between. The germline V gene has CDR1 LNHNV and CDR2 YYDKDF (reference sequence). CDR3 length: 13 amino acids. The CDR3 is CATARENTGELFF. The CDR3 coding sequence is TGTGCCACCGCTCGGGAGAACACCGGGGAGCTGTTTTTT.

This clonotype was seen a few times. The genes are TRBV7-2 and TRBJ2-2; D may be TRBD1 (7 bases). CDR1 is SGHTA, CDR2 FQGNSA, per germline. This CDR3 is 14 amino acids long. Trimming removed 5 bases at V and 9 bases at J, with 16 bases between. This CDR3 reads CASSRAGGQRELFF. In DNA form, the CDR3 reads TGTGCCAGCAGCCGGGCCGGGGGACAGAGGGAGCTGTTTTTT.